This TCR beta chain was identified in a study of T cell responses to AZD1222 COVID-19 vaccine. Whole-study findings and limits: Dominant at 160-218 and 743-854, vaccine-associated CD4 TCRs also spanned spike. Targeting of unmutated variant regions was reportedly seen in nearly half of spike-specific TCRs. Among the donors, most were white British and more were female, and clonal diversity was possibly underestimated. Among AZD1222 vaccinees, only five or six were seropositive at baseline.

In the case of this clone: Its antigen is unidentified.

Here immunoSEQ multiplex PCR was the method, and the copy in TCRdb shows in-frame clones only, minus some. The sample includes 91,000 or so clones, about 93% of them seen just once. The CDR3 contains 14 residues. V dropped 4 bases and J dropped 6; count of bases not matched to a gene: 6. Germline loops: CDR1 SGHKS, CDR2 YYEKEE (reference sequence). This TCR was recovered from an adult who received the AZD1222 COVID-19 vaccine. The chain links TRBV5-5 to TRBJ1-1; 10 bases map to TRBD1. Here the sequenced sample was peripheral blood, taken 28 days after the second AZD1222 dose. In DNA form, the CDR3 reads TGTGCCAGCAGCCCGGGACAGGGGAGGTCTGAAGCTTTCTTT. Encoded protein: CASSPGQGRSEAFF.